This T cell receptor beta chain was obtained from a study of neurological immune-mediated disorders. The CDR3 sequence is 17 residues long. Germline V CDR1 and CDR2: DFQATT, SNEGSKA (reference sequence). MiXCR, applied by TCRdb to the 5' RACE reads, yields one record per CDR3 protein. The sample lists several thousand distinct CDR3 sequences, more than 20% occurring once. There were roughly 1 million CD4+ or CD8+ T cells used in the sorted libraries. Points on this clonotype: One end of the junction varies from germline; a read error may be responsible.

The sample consisted of CD8+ T cells from blood. J is TRBJ1-5 and V is TRBV20-1, with D unresolved. The TCR originated in a woman aged 55 to 70 with HTLV-1-associated myelopathy (HAM/TSP). The CDR3 reads CSARKGLGSHPDQPQDF. The DNA for the CDR3 is TGCAGTGCTAGAAAGGGTCTGGGCTCTCACCCTGATCAGCCCCAGGATTTT.